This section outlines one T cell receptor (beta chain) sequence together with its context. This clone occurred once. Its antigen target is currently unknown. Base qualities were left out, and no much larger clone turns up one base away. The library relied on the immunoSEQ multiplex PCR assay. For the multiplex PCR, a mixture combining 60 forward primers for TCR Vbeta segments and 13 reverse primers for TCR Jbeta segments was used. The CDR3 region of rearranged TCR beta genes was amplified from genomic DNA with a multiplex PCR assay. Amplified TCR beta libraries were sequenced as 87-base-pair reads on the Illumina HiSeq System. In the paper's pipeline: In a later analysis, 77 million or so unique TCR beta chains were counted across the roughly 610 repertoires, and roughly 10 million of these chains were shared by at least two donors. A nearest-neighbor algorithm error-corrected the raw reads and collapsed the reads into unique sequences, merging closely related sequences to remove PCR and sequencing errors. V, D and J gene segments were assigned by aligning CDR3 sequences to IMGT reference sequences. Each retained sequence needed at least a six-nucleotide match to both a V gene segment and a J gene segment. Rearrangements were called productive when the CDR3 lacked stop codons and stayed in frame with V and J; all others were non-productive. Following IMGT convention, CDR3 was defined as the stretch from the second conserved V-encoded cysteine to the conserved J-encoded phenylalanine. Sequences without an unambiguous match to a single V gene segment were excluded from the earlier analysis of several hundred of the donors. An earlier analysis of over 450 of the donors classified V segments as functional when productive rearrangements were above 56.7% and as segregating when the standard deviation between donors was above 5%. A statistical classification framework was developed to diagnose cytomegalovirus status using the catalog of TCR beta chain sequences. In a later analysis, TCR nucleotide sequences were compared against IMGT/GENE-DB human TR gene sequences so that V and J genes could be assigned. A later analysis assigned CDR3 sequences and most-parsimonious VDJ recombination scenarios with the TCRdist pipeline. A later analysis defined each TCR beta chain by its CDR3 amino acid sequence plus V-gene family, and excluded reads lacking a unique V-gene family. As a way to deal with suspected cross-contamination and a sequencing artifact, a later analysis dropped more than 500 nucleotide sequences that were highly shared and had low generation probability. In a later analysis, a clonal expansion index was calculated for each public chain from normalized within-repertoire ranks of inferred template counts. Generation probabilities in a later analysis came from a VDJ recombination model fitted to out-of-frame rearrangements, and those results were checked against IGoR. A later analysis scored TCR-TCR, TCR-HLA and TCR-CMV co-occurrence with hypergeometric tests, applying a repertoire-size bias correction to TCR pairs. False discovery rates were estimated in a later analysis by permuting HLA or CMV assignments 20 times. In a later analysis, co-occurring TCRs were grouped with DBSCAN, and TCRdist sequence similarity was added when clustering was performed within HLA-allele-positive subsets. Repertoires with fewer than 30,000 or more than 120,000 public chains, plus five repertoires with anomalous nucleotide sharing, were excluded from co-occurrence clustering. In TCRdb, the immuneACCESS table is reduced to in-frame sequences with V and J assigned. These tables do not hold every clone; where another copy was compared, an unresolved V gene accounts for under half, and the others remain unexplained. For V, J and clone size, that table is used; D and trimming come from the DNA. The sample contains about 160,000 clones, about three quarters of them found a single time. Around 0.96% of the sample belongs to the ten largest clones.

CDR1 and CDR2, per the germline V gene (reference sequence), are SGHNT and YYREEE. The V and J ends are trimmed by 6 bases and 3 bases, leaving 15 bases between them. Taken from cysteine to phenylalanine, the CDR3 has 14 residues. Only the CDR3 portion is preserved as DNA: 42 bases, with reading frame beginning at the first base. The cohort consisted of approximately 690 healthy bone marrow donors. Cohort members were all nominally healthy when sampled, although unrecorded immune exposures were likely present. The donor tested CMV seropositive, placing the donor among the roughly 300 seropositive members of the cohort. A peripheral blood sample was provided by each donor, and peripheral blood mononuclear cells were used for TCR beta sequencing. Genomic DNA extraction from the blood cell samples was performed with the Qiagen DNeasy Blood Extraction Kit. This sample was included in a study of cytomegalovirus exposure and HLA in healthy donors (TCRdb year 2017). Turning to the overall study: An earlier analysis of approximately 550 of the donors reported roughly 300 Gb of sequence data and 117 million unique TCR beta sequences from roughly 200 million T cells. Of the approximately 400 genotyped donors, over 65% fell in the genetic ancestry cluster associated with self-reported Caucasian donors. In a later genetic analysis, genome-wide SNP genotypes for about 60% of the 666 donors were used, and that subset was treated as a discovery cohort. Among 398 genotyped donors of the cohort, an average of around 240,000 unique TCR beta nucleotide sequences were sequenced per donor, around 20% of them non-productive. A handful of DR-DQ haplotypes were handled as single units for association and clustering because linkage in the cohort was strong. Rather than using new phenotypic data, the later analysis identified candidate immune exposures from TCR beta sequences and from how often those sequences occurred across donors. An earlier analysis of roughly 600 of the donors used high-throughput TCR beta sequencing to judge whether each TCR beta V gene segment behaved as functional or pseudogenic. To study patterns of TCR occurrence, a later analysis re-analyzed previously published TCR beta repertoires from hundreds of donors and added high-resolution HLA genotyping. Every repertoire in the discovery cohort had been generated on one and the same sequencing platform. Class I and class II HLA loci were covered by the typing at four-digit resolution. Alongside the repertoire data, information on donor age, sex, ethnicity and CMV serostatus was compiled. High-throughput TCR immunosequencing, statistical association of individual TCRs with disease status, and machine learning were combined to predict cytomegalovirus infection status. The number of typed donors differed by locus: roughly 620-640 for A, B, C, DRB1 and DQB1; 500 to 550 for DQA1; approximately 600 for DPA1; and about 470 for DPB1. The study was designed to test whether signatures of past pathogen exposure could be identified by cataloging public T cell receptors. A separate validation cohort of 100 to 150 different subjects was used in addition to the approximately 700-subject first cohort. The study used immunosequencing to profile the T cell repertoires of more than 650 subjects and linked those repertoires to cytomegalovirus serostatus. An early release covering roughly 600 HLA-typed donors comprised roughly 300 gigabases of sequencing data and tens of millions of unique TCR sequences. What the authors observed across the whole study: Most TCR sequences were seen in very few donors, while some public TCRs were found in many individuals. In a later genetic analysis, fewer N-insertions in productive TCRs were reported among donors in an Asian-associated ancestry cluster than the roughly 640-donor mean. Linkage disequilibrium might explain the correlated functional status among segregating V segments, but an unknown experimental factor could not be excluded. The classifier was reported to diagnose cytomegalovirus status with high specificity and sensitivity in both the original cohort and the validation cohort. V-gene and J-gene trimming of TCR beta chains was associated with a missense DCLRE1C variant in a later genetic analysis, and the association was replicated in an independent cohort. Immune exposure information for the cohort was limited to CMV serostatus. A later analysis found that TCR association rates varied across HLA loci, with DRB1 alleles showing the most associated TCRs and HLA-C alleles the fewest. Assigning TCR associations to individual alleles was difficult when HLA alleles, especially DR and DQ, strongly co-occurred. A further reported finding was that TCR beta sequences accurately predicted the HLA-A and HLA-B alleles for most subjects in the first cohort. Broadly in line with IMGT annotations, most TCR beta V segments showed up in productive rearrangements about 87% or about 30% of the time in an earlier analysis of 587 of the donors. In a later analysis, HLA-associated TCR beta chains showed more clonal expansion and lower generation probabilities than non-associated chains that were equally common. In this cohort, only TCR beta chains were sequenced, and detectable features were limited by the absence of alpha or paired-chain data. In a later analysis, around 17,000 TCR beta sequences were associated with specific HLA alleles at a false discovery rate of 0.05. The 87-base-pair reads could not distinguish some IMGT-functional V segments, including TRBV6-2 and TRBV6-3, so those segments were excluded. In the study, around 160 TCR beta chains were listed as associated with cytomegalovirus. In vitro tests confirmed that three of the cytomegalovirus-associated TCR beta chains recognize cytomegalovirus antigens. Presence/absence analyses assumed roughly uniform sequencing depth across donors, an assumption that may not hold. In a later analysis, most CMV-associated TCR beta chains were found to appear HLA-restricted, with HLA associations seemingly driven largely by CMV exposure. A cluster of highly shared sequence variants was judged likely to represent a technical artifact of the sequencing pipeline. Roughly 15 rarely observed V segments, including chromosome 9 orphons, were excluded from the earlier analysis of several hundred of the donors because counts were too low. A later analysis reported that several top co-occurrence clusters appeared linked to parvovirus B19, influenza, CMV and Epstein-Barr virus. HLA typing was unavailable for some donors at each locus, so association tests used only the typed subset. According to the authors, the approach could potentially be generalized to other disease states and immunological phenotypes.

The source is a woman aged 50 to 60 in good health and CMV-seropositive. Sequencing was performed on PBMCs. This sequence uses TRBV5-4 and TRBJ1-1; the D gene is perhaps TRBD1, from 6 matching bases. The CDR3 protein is CASTTGLQDTEAFF. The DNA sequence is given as TGTGCCAGCACGACAGGTCTCCAGGACACTGAAGCTTTCTTT.